These 5 T cell receptor beta chains came from one sample sequenced in a study of T cells after yellow fever vaccination. In TCRdb, the 5' RACE reads were re-called with MiXCR into one record per CDR3 protein. The sample yields approximately 110,000 distinct CDR3 sequences, approximately 8.4% seen once. Sequenced here: CD8+ T cells sorted from PBMCs, sampled 45 days after the yellow fever booster vaccination. These receptors all come from a man aged 25-45 years who received the YFV17D yellow fever vaccine.

The sample holds many counts of this clonotype. The J gene is TRBJ2-1, the V gene TRBV10-2, with D unclear. The CDR3 is 12 amino acids. Germline CDR1 WSHSY, CDR2 SAAADI. The V end lost 0 bases, the J end lost 10 bases, and 7 bases lay between the germline ends. CDR3 amino acids: CASSESFWEQFF. The CDR3 DNA reads TGCGCCAGCAGTGAGTCGTTCTGGGAGCAGTTCTTC.

This clonotype was counted many times. The rearrangement uses TRBV6-5 and TRBJ2-1, with a possible D match to TRBD2 (7 bases). V shed 2 bases and J shed 8 bases, with 16 bases lying between them. The CDR3 consists of 15 residues. Germline V gene lookup returns CDR1 MNHEY and CDR2 SVGAGI. CDR3 amino acids: CASSYSTGGIDEQFF. The CDR3 DNA reads TGTGCCAGCAGTTACAGTACGGGGGGCATAGATGAGCAGTTCTTC.

This clonotype was observed many times. This sequence joins TRBV27 and TRBJ1-2, with D possibly being TRBD1 (5 bases). CDR1 and CDR2 from the germline V gene are MNHEY and SMNVEV (reference sequence). V lost 3 bases and J 3 bases, leaving 11 bases between the germline ends. The CDR3 is 14 residues long. The CDR3 here is CASSLGGGDYGYTF. In DNA form, the CDR3 reads TGTGCCAGCAGTTTGGGGGGAGGAGACTATGGCTACACCTTC.

The rearrangement uses TRBV19 and TRBJ2-3; D gene uncertain. The CDR3 is made up of 14 amino acids. V was trimmed by 3 bases and J by 2 bases, leaving 9 bases between them. The germline V gene has CDR1 LNHDA and CDR2 SQIVND (reference sequence). CDR3 in amino acids: CASSINPDTDTQYF. CDR3 nucleotides: TGTGCCAGTAGTATCAATCCGGACACAGATACGCAGTATTTT. Complete variable domain (other parts from reference TRBV19 and TRBJ2-3): DGGITQSPKYLFRKEGQNVTLSCEQNLNHDAMYWYRQDPGQGLRLIYYSQIVNDFQKGDIAEGYSVSREKKESFPLTVTSAQKNPTAFYLCASSINPDTDTQYFGPGTRLTVL.

This clonotype was seen many times. V and J are TRBV7-9 and TRBJ2-1; D is ambiguous. This CDR3 comprises 15 residues. Germline V CDR1 and CDR2: SEHNR, FQNEAQ (reference sequence). V gave up 3 bases and J gave up 0 bases, with 9 bases separating them. The CDR3 coding sequence is TGTGCCAGCAGCTTTGGGCCGAGCTCCTACAATGAGCAGTTCTTC. This sequence encodes CASSFGPSSYNEQFF.